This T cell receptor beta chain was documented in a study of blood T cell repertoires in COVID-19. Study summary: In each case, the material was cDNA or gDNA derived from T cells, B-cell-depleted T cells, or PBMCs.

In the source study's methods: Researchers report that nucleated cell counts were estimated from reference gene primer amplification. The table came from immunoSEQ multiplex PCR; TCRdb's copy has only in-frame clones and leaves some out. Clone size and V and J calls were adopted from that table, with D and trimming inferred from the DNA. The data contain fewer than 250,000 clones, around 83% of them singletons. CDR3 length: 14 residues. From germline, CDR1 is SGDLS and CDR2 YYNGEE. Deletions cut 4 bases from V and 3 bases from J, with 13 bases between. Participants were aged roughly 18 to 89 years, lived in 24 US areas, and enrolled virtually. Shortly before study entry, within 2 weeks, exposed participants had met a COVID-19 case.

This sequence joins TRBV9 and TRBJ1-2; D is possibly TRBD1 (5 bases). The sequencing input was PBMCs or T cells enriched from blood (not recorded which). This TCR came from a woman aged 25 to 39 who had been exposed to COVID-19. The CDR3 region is CASSPGFSDYGYTF. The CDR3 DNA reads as TGTGCCAGCAGCCCAGGGTTTTCTGACTATGGCTACACCTTC.